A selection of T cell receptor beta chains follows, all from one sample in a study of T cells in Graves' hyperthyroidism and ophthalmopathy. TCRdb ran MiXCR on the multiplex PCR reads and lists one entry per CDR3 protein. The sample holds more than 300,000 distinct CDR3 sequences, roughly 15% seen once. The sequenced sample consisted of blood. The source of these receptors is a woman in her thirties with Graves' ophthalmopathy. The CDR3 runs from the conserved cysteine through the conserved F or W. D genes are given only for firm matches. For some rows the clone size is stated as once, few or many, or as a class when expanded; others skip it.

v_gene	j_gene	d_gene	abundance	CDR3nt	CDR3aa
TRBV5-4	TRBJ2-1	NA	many	TGTGCCAGCAGCTTGAGTCTCAGTGGGGGGGCTACCGCCTACAATGAGCAGTTCTTC	CASSLSLSGGATAYNEQFF
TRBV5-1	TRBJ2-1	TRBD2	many	TGCGCCAGCAGCTCGACTAGCGGGGGCTCCTACAATGAGCAGTTCTTC	CASSSTSGGSYNEQFF
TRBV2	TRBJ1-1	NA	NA	TGTGCCAGCAGGAGACAGGCAATATTGAACACTGAAGCTTTCTTT	CASRRQAILNTEAFF
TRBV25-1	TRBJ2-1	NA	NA	TGTGCCAGCATTGCTGGGATGTCAGGACCCTACAATGAGCAGTTCTTC	CASIAGMSGPYNEQFF
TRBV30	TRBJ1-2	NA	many	TGTGCCTGGAGTCTCTTGGTGGACCTTAACTATGGCTACACCTTC	CAWSLLVDLNYGYTF
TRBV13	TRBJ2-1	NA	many	TGTGCCAGCAGCCACTTGAGGGGGAGCTCCTACAATGAGCAGTTCTTC	CASSHLRGSSYNEQFF
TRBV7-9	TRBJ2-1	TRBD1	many	TGTGCCAGCAGCGTGGGACAGATAAAAGACGGCAATGAGCAGTTCTTC	CASSVGQIKDGNEQFF
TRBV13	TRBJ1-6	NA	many	TGTGCCAGCAGCGCCCGGGGTGCCGCCTATAATTCACCCCTCCACTTT	CASSARGAAYNSPLHF
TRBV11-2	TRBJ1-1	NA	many	TGTGCCGGCTCATCTGCAGGGGCCATGAACACTGAAGCTTTCTTT	CAGSSAGAMNTEAFF
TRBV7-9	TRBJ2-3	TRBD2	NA	TGTGCCAGCAGCTCCCCCCGAAGGGCGGGGGAGAGAGATACGCAGTATTTT	CASSSPRRAGERDTQYF
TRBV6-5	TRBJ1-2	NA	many	TGTGCCAGCAGTTACGACAGGTCCCGCCAAGCAGATTCGGGTTATGGCTACACCTTC	CASSYDRSRQADSGYGYTF
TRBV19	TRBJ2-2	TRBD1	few	TGTGCCAGTAGGGCCCCCGGACAGGGAGTCACCGGGGAGCTGTTTTTT	CASRAPGQGVTGELFF
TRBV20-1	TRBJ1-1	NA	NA	TGCAGTGCTAGAGATTCCGGGATTGAGACTGAAGCTTTCTTT	CSARDSGIETEAFF
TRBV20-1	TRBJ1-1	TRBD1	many	TGCAGTGCTAAAAAAGACAGGGCCCCAATGAACACTGAAGCTTTCTTT	CSAKKDRAPMNTEAFF
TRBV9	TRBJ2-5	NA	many	TGTGCCAGCAGCCCTCACCTTAGTCGGGGCCGCCAAGAGACCCAGTACTTC	CASSPHLSRGRQETQYF
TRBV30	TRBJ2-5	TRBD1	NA	TGTGCCTGGGAGGAGACAGGGGGGCCGCGGGAGACCCAGTACTTC	CAWEETGGPRETQYF
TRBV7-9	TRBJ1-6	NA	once	TGTGCCAGCAGCTTAGAGTCTAATTGGGATTCACCCCTCCACTTT	CASSLESNWDSPLHF
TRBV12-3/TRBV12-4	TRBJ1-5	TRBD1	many	TGTGCCAGCAGACTCGACAGGGGAGGGCAGCCCCAGCATTTT	CASRLDRGGQPQHF
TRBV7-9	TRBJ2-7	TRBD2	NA	TGTGCCAGCGGGCGGGGGAACTACGAGCAGTACTTC	CASGRGNYEQYF
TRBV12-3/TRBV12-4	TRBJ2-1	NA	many	TGTGCCAGCAGCCACAGGGATCCCCGCTACAATGAGCAGTTCTTC	CASSHRDPRYNEQFF
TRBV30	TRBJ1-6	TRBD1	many	TGTGCCTGGGTCAACAGGGGGAGCTCCTATAATTCACCCCTCCACTTT	CAWVNRGSSYNSPLHF
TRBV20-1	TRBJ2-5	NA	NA	TGCAGTGCTAGAGATCCGGAGGGGACCCAGTACTTC	CSARDPEGTQYF
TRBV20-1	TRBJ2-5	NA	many	TGCAGTGCTAGCCAGGGGCATAAGACCCAGTACTTC	CSASQGHKTQYF
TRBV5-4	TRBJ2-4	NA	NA	TGTGCCAGCAGCTTAAGACAGAGTCTAGCCAAAAACATTCAGTACTTC	CASSLRQSLAKNIQYF
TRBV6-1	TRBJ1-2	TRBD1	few	TGTGCCAGCAGTGAAGTTTCGACAGGGGTCTATGGCTACACCTTC	CASSEVSTGVYGYTF